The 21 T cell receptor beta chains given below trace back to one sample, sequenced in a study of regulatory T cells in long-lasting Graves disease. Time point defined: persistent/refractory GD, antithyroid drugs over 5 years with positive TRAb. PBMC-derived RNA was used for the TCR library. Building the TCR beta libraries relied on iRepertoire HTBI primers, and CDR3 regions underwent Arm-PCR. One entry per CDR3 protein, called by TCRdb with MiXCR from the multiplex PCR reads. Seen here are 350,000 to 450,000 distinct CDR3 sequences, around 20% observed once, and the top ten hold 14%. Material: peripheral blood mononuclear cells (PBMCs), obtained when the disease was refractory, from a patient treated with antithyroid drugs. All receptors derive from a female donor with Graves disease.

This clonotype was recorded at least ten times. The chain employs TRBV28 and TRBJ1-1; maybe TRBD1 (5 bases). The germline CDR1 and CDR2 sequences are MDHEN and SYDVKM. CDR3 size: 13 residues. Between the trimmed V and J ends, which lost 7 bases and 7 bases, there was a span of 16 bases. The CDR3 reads CASNDSPLYEAFF. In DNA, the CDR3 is TGTGCCAGCAACGACAGCCCACTTTATGAAGCTTTCTTT.

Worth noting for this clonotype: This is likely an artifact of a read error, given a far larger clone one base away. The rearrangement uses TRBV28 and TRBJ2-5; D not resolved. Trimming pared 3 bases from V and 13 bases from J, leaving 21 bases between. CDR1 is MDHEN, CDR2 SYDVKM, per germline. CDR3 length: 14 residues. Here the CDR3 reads CASSLGWDQNERYF. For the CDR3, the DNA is TGTGCCAGCAGTTTGGGGTGGGATCAGAACGAGCGGTACTTC.

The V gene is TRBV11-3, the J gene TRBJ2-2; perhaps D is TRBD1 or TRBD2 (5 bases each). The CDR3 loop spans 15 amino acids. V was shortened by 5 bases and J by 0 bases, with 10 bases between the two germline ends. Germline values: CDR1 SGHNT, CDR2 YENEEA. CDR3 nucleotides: TGTGCCAGCAGCCGGAGAGGGGCGAACACCGGGGAGCTGTTTTTT. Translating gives CASSRRGANTGELFF. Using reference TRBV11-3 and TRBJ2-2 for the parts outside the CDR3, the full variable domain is EAGVVQSPRYKIIEKKQPVAFWCNPISGHNTLYWYLQNLGQGPELLIRYENEEAVDDSQLPKDRFSAERLKGVDSTLKIQPAELGDSAVYLCASSRRGANTGELFFGEGSRLTVL.

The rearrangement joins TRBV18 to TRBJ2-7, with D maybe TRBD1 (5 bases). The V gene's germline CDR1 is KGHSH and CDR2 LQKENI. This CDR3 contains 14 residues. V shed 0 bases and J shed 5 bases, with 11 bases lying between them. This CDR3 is CASSPPKGNHEQYF. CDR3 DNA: TGTGCCAGCTCACCACCGAAGGGGAACCACGAGCAGTACTTC.

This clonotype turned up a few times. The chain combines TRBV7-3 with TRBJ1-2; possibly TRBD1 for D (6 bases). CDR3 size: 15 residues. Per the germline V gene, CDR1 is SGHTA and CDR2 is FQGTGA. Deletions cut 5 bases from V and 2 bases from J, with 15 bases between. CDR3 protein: CASSPGQMGNYGYTF. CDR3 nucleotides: TGTGCCAGCAGCCCCGGACAGATGGGGAACTATGGCTACACCTTC.

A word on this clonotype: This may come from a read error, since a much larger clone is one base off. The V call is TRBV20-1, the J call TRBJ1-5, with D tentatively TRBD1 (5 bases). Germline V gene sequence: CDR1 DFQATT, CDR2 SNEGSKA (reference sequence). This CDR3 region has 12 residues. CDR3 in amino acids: CSTRDGGQPQHF. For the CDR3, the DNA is TGCAGTACTAGAGATGGGGGTCAGCCCCAGCATTTT.

CDR3 coding DNA: TGTGCCAGCAGCCAAGATATGTGGGACGGTAATCAGCCCCAGCATTTT. This encodes CASSQDMWDGNQPQHF. This sequence joins TRBV3-1 and TRBJ1-5; TRBD1 might be the D (5 bases). Between the trimmed V and J ends, which lost 0 bases and 4 bases, there was a span of 13 bases. Germline V gene sequence: CDR1 LGHDT, CDR2 YNNKEL (reference sequence). The CDR3 consists of 16 residues.

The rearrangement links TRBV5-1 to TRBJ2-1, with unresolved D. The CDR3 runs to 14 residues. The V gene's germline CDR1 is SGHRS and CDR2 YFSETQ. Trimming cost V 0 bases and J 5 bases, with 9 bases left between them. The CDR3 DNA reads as TGCGCCAGCAGCTTGGGGGCAGCGAACAATGAGCAGTTCTTC. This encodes CASSLGAANNEQFF.

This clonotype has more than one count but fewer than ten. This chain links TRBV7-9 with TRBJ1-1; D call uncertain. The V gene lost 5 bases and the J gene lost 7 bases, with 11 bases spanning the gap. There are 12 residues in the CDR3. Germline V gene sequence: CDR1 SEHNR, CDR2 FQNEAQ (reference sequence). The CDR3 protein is CASSPNESEAFF. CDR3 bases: TGTGCCAGCAGCCCGAATGAGAGTGAAGCTTTCTTT.

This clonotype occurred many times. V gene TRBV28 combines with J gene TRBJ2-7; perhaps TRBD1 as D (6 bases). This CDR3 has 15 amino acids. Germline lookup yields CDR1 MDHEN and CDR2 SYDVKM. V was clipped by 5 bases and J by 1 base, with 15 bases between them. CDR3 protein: CASSLLQGRSYEQYF. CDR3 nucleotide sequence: TGTGCCAGCAGTCTCCTACAGGGTAGGTCCTACGAGCAGTACTTC.

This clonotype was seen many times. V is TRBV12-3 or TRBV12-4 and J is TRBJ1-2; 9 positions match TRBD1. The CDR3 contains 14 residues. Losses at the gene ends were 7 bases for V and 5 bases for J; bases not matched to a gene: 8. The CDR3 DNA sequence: TGTGCCAGCAACCCCGGGACAGGGTTATATGGCTACACCTTC. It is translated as CASNPGTGLYGYTF.

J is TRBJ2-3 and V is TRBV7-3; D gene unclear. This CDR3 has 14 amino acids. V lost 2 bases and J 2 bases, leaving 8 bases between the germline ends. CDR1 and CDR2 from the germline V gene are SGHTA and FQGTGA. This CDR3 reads CASSLARVTDTQYF. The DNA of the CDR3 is TGTGCCAGCAGCTTAGCACGCGTCACAGATACGCAGTATTTT.

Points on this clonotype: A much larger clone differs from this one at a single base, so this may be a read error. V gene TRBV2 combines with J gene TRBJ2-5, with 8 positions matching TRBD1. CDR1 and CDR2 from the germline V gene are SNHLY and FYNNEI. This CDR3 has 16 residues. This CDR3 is CASSEVTGGKQGTQYF. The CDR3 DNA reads TGTGCCAGCAGTGAAGTTACAGGGGGAAAACAAGGGACCCAGTACTTC.

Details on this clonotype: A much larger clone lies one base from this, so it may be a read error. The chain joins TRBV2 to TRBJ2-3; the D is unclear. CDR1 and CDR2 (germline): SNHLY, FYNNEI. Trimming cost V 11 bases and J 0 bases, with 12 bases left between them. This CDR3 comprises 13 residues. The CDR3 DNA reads TGTGCCGGCCGCGGTATAAGCACAGATACGCAGTATTTT. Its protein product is CAGRGISTDTQYF.

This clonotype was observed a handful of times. Here the CDR3 reads CASSYGAGGLAGELFF. DNA of the CDR3: TGTGCCAGCAGTTACGGGGCGGGAGGGCTAGCCGGGGAGCTGTTTTTT. The rearrangement uses TRBV6-5 and TRBJ2-2, with 9 nucleotides matching TRBD2. The germline V gene encodes CDR1 MNHEY and CDR2 SVGAGI. The CDR3 consists of 16 residues. With 2 bases clipped from V and 6 bases from J, the junction kept 7 bases outside the gene matches.

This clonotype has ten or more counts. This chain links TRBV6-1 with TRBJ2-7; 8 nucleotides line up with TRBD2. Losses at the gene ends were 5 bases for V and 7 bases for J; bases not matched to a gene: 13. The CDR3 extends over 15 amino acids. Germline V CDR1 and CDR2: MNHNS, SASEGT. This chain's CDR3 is CASSPQAGEGWEQYF. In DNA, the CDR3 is TGTGCCAGCAGTCCCCAAGCGGGAGAGGGATGGGAGCAGTACTTC.

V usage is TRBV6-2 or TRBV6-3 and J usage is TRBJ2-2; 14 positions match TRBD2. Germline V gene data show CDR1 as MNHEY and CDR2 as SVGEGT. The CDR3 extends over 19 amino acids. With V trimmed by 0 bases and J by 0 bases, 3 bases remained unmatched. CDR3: CASSYSGLAGETNTGELFF. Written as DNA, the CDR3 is TGTGCCAGCAGTTACTCGGGACTAGCGGGAGAGACGAACACCGGGGAGCTGTTTTTT.

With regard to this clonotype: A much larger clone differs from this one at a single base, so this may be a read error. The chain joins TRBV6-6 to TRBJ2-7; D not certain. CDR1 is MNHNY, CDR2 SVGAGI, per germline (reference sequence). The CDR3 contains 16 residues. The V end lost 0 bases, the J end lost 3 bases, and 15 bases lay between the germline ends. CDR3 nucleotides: TGTGCCAGCAGTTACTCGATAGGTGGACCCGACTACGAGCAGTACTTC. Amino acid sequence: CASSYSIGGPDYEQYF.

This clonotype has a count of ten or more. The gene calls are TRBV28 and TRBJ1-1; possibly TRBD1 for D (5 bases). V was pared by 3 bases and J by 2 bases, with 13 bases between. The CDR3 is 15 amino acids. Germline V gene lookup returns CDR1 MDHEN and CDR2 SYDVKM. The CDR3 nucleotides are TGTGCCAGCAGTTTCTCCGGGACGGGTAACACTGAAGCTTTCTTT. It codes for CASSFSGTGNTEAFF.

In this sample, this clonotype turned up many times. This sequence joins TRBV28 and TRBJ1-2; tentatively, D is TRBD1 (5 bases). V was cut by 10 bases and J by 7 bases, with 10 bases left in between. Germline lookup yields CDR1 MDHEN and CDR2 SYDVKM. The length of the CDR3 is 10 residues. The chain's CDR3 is CATQGRGYTF. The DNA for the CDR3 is TGTGCCACGCAGGGTCGTGGCTACACCTTC.

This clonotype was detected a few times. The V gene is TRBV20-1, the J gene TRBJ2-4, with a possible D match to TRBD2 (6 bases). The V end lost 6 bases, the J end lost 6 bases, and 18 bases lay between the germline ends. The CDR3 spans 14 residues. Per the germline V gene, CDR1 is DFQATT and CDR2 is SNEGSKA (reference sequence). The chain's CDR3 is CSAEVGLALNIQYF. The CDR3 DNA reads TGCAGTGCAGAGGTTGGGCTAGCGCTAAACATTCAGTACTTC.